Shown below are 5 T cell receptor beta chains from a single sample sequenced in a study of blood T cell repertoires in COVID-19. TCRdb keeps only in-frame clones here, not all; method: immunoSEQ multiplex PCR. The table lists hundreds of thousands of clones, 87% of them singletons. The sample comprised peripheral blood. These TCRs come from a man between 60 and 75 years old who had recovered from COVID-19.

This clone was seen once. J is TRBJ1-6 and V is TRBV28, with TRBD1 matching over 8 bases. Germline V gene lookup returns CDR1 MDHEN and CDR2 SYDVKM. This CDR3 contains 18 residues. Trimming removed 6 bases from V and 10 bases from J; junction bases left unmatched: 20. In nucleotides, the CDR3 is TGTGCCAGCAGCTACCAACCCTCAGGACAGGGCCTCCGGTCACCCCTCCACTTT. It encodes CASSYQPSGQGLRSPLHF.

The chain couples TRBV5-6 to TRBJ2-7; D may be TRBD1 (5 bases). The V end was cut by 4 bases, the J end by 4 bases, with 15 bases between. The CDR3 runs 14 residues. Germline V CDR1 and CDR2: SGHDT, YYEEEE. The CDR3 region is CASSLGASPYEQYF. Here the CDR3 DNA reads TGTGCCAGCAGCCTTGGGGCCAGCCCTTACGAGCAGTACTTC.

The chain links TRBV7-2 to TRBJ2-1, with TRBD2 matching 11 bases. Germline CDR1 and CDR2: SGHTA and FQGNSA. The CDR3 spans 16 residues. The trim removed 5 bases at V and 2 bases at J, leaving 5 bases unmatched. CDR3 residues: CASSPVAGGTYNEQFF. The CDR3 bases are TGTGCCAGCAGCCCAGTAGCGGGGGGGACCTACAATGAGCAGTTCTTC.

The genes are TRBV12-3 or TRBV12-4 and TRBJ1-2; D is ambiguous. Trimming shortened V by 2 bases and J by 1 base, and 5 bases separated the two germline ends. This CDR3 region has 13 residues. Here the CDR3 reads CASSLQVNYGYTF. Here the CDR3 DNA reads TGTGCCAGCAGTTTACAGGTTAACTATGGCTACACCTTC.

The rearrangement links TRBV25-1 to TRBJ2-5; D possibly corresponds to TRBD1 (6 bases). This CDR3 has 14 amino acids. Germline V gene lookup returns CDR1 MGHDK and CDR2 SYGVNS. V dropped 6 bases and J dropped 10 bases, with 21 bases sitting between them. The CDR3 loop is CASSRTDPKGGQYF. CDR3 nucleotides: TGTGCCAGCAGCCGGACAGACCCCAAAGGGGGCCAGTACTTC.